Shown below are 32 T cell receptor beta chains from a single sample sequenced in a study of shared clonotypes between healthy human individuals. Naive CD8 cells were CD45RO-negative, positively selected for CCR7, excluding terminally differentiated effector memory CD45RA+ cells. Method: immunoSEQ multiplex PCR; TCRdb's copy keeps in-frame clones and lacks some. This sample has some 2,100,000 clones, with about 92% found just once. Sequenced: naive CD8+ T cells from PBMCs. The receptor source for this set is a man younger than 35 in good health. Some clones in this sample may be carry-over from other donors' samples.

This chain connects TRBV6-5 to TRBJ2-7; perhaps TRBD2 as D (6 bases). CDR3 length equals 13 residues. Between the trimmed V and J ends, which lost 4 bases and 3 bases, there was a span of 10 bases. CDR1 and CDR2 from the germline V gene are MNHEY and SVGAGI. In DNA, the CDR3 is TGTGCCAGCAGTTTTGAGGAGGGCTACGAGCAGTACTTC. The encoded protein is CASSFEEGYEQYF.

V is TRBV7-9 and J is TRBJ2-2; D is ambiguous. Looked up from germline, CDR1 is SEHNR and CDR2 is FQNEAQ (reference sequence). The CDR3 has 12 amino acids. CDR3: CAEGRNTGELFF. Written as DNA, the CDR3 is TGTGCAGAAGGCCGGAACACCGGGGAGCTGTTTTTT. The whole variable domain, remainder taken from reference TRBV7-9 and TRBJ2-2, is DTGVSQNPRHKITKRGQNVTFRCDPISEHNRLYWYRQTLGQGPEFLTYFQNEAQLEKSRLLSDRFSAERPKGSFSTLEIQRTEQGDSAMYLCAEGRNTGELFFGEGSRLTVL.

The chain joins TRBV6-5 to TRBJ1-5; D is possibly TRBD1 (5 bases). The CDR3 has 15 amino acids. V shed 0 bases and J shed 6 bases, with 12 bases lying between them. Germline CDR1 reads MNHEY; CDR2 reads SVGAGI. The CDR3 DNA reads TGTGCCAGCAGTTACTCGCGAGCCGGGGGTCAGCCCCAGCATTTT. Amino acids: CASSYSRAGGQPQHF.

The J gene is TRBJ2-7, the V gene TRBV7-9; a possible D gene is TRBD1 (8 bases). The germline CDR1 and CDR2 sequences are SEHNR and FQNEAQ (reference sequence). CDR3 length: 14 residues. Between the trimmed V and J ends, which lost 5 bases and 5 bases, there was a span of 16 bases. DNA for the CDR3: TGTGCCAGCAGCCGACAGGGGACTAAAGACGAGCAGTACTTC. It encodes CASSRQGTKDEQYF.

The chain recombines TRBV5-6 with TRBJ1-2; 11 bases agree with TRBD1. The CDR3 is made up of 14 amino acids. V shed 4 bases and J 8 bases; nucleotides not matched to a gene: 7. The germline gives CDR1 SGHDT, CDR2 YYEEEE. The CDR3 loop is CASSITGTGGGYTF. CDR3 nucleotide sequence: TGTGCCAGCAGCATAACCGGGACAGGGGGAGGCTACACCTTC. The full variable domain, completed using reference TRBV5-6 and TRBJ1-2, is DAGVTQSPTHLIKTRGQQVTLRCSPKSGHDTVSWYQQALGQGPQFIFQYYEEEERQRGNFPDRFSGHQFPNYSSELNVNALLLGDSALYLCASSITGTGGGYTFGSGTRLTVV.

V usage is TRBV28 and J usage is TRBJ2-7; D may match TRBD1 or TRBD2 (5 bases each). Germline lookup yields CDR1 MDHEN and CDR2 SYDVKM. Trimming took 7 bases from V and 2 from J, leaving 18 bases between them. This CDR3 contains 15 residues. The CDR3, as DNA: TGTGCCAGCAAATATGGGGGTTACGGTACCTACGAGCAGTACTTC. It translates to CASKYGGYGTYEQYF.

The chain links TRBV5-6 to TRBJ1-2; D is perhaps TRBD1 (6 bases). CDR1 and CDR2 (germline): SGHDT, YYEEEE. V lost 4 bases, J lost 3 bases, and 13 bases lay in between. The CDR3 is 14 residues long. The CDR3 DNA reads TGTGCCAGCAGCCCAAGGACAGTCTACTATGGCTACACCTTC. Protein: CASSPRTVYYGYTF.

V gene TRBV30 combines with J gene TRBJ2-5; TRBD1 aligns across 9 bases. The J call is doubtful: the DNA matches TRBJ2-7 better. The CDR3 is made up of 13 amino acids. Germline V gene data show CDR1 as GTSNPN and CDR2 as SVGIG (reference sequence). The CDR3 is CAWTKGQGDEQYF. The DNA of the CDR3 is TGTGCCTGGACGAAGGGACAGGGCGACGAGCAGTACTTC.

The chain recombines TRBV9 with TRBJ2-6; the D gene is possibly TRBD2 (6 bases). CDR1 is SGDLS and CDR2 is YYNGEE in the germline V gene. Trimming removed 2 bases from V and 0 bases from J, with 12 bases in between. The CDR3 sequence is 17 residues long. CDR3 DNA sequence: TGTGCCAGCAGCGTGGGCGTAGCGGTCTCTGGGGCCAACGTCCTGACTTTC. Translated: CASSVGVAVSGANVLTF.

The chain has TRBV6-5 and TRBJ2-7; 13 nucleotides align to TRBD2. Germline loops: CDR1 MNHEY, CDR2 SVGAGI. The CDR3 sequence is 15 residues long. J gave up 4 bases and V 7 bases, and 7 bases lay outside the gene matches. The CDR3: CASTPTSGRLYEQYF. The CDR3 bases are TGTGCCAGCACCCCGACTAGCGGGAGGCTTTACGAGCAGTACTTC.

In DNA, the CDR3 is TGTGCCAGCAGCTTACCCCAGTGGACAGGGAAGAATGAGCAGTTCTTC. Amino acids: CASSLPQWTGKNEQFF. This chain joins TRBV11-2 and TRBJ2-1, with TRBD1 matching over 8 bases. The CDR3 contains 16 residues. Trimming removed 2 bases from V and 7 bases from J; junction bases left unmatched: 10. Germline V gene lookup returns CDR1 SGHAT and CDR2 FQNNGV.

The gene calls are TRBV5-1 and TRBJ2-4, with TRBD1 matching over 8 bases. The V gene's germline CDR1 is SGHRS and CDR2 YFSETQ. J lost 3 bases, V lost 0 bases, and 5 bases had no gene match. The CDR3 has 16 residues. CDR3 DNA: TGCGCCAGCAGCTTGGCGACAGGGGCAGGCAAAAACATTCAGTACTTC. It codes for CASSLATGAGKNIQYF. Combining the CDR3 with reference TRBV5-1 and TRBJ2-4 gives the whole variable domain KAGVTQTPRYLIKTRGQQVTLSCSPISGHRSVSWYQQTPGQGLQFLFEYFSETQRNKGNFPGRFSGRQFSNSRSEMNVSTLELGDSALYLCASSLATGAGKNIQYFGAGTRLSVL.

The V gene is TRBV27, the J gene TRBJ2-2; D is tentatively TRBD1 or TRBD2 (6 bases each). Per germline, CDR1 MNHEY and CDR2 SMNVEV (reference sequence). Trimming left V 7 bases short and J 4 bases short, with 22 bases between. This CDR3 contains 17 residues. The CDR3 here is CASTPYWGAWSTGELFF. The CDR3 DNA reads TGTGCCAGCACCCCGTACTGGGGGGCATGGAGCACCGGGGAGCTGTTTTTT.

The chain recombines TRBV7-3 with TRBJ2-7, with D possibly matching TRBD1 (5 bases). Between the trimmed V and J ends, which lost 1 base and 5 bases, there was a span of 9 bases. The CDR3 has 13 amino acids. The germline V gene encodes CDR1 SGHTA and CDR2 FQGTGA. The CDR3 region has the DNA TGTGCCAGCAGCTTAAGCCCCAGGGACGAGCAGTACTTC. It specifies CASSLSPRDEQYF.

This sequence joins TRBV28 and TRBJ1-5; D remains unclear. The length of the CDR3 is 13 residues. Germline CDR1 is MDHEN and CDR2 is SYDVKM. V lost 3 bases and J lost 5, with 8 bases in between. CDR3 in DNA: TGTGCCAGCAGTTTCTTCCGAGATCAGCCCCAGCATTTT. Protein: CASSFFRDQPQHF.

This chain links TRBV25-1 with TRBJ2-5, with D maybe TRBD2 (5 bases). Trimming took off 5 bases at V and 2 bases at J, with 15 bases between the two ends. The CDR3 has 15 residues. Germline V CDR1 and CDR2: MGHDK, SYGVNS. CDR3 sequence reads: CASSPGWRVQETQYF. Written as DNA, the CDR3 is TGTGCCAGCAGTCCCGGTTGGCGGGTACAAGAGACCCAGTACTTC.

The rearrangement uses TRBV4-3 and TRBJ1-1, with D hard to call. Trimming left V 4 bases short and J 3 bases short, with 9 bases between. This CDR3 comprises 13 residues. Looked up from germline, CDR1 is LGHNA and CDR2 is YSLEER. CDR3 DNA sequence: TGCGCCAGCAGCCCCCTGATACACACTGAAGCTTTCTTT. Amino acid sequence: CASSPLIHTEAFF.

The J gene is TRBJ2-7, the V gene TRBV27; 7 nucleotides agree with TRBD2. The CDR3 runs to 15 residues. Germline CDR1 is MNHEY and CDR2 is SMNVEV (reference sequence). V lost 7 bases to trimming and J lost 6 bases; unmatched junction nucleotides: 15. DNA for the CDR3: TGTGCCAGCACCCGACCCGGGGGGTCCCCCTCCGAGCAGTACTTC. Protein: CASTRPGGSPSEQYF.

The chain has TRBV27 and TRBJ2-5, with 8 bases aligning to TRBD2. The CDR3 totals 15 residues. V lost 10 bases and J lost 4; bases outside the gene matches: 14. Germline values: CDR1 MNHEY, CDR2 SMNVEV (reference sequence). This CDR3 reads CATSGSFTHPETQYF. In nucleotides, the CDR3 is TGTGCCACCAGCGGGAGTTTCACCCACCCAGAGACCCAGTACTTC.

This sequence joins TRBV19 and TRBJ2-7; 8 positions match TRBD2. CDR3 length: 15 residues. Germline loops: CDR1 LNHDA, CDR2 SQIVND (reference sequence). The trim removed 8 bases at V and 5 bases at J, leaving 14 bases unmatched. The DNA of the CDR3 is TGTGCCAGTGGCGGTTACGGGACTAGTATCGACGAGCAGTACTTC. This sequence encodes CASGGYGTSIDEQYF.

V is TRBV11-1 and J is TRBJ2-1; 14 bases map to TRBD2. Germline-derived CDR1 and CDR2 are SGHAT and FQDESV (reference sequence). The CDR3 has 16 amino acids. V gave up 5 bases and J gave up 4 bases; unmatched junction bases: 4. CDR3 nucleotide sequence: TGTGCCAGCAGCCGACTAGCGGGAGGGAGTTACAATGAGCAGTTCTTC. This translates into CASSRLAGGSYNEQFF.

This sequence joins TRBV10-2 and TRBJ1-2; 9 nucleotides agree with TRBD1. The CDR3 extends over 16 amino acids. V trimming: 0 bases; J trimming: 2 bases; junction bases outside the gene matches: 4. Germline CDR1 and CDR2: WSHSY and SAAADI. CDR3 DNA sequence: TGCGCCAGCAGTGAGTCGTGGACAGGGGCAAACTATGGCTACACCTTC. Protein: CASSESWTGANYGYTF.

V gene TRBV11-2 combines with J gene TRBJ2-5; TRBD1 aligns across 8 bases. The CDR3 runs to 15 residues. Trimming took 6 bases from V and 1 from J; bases not matched to a gene: 7. Germline CDR1 is SGHAT and CDR2 is FQNNGV. CDR3 nucleotide sequence: TGTGCCAGCAGGACCGACAGGGGACTCCAAGAGACCCAGTACTTC. It codes for CASRTDRGLQETQYF.

The V and J genes are TRBV7-9 and TRBJ2-6; tentatively, D is TRBD1 (5 bases). V shed 5 bases and J shed 7 bases, with 15 bases lying between them. The CDR3 has 15 amino acids. The germline V gene encodes CDR1 SEHNR and CDR2 FQNEAQ (reference sequence). The CDR3 loop is CASSKKGVGANVLTF. CDR3 DNA: TGTGCCAGCAGCAAGAAAGGGGTCGGTGCCAACGTCCTGACTTTC.

A single count supports this clone. The chain uses TRBV19 and TRBJ1-1; the D gene is possibly TRBD1 (6 bases). Trimming removed 4 bases from V and 1 base from J, with 22 bases in between. The CDR3 covers 18 residues. In germline, CDR1 is LNHDA, CDR2 SQIVND (reference sequence). DNA for the CDR3: TGTGCCAGTAGTACTCATCCGGGACAACGAGGCGGGAACACTGAAGCTTTCTTT. Translated, it gives CASSTHPGQRGGNTEAFF.

The chain uses TRBV7-3 and TRBJ2-1, with TRBD2 matching 15 bases. Germline V gene sequence: CDR1 SGHTA, CDR2 FQGTGA. J was trimmed by 7 bases and V by 5 bases; bases with no gene match: 6. The CDR3 extends over 16 amino acids. The CDR3 nucleotides are TGTGCCAGCAGCCTTGAAGGGACTAGCGGGAGGAATGAGCAGTTCTTC. It is translated as CASSLEGTSGRNEQFF.

V is TRBV5-6 and J is TRBJ2-4; D perhaps matches TRBD2 (6 bases). This CDR3 is 12 amino acids long. Trimming took 8 bases from V and 8 from J, leaving 14 bases between them. CDR1 and CDR2 (germline): SGHDT, YYEEEE. For the CDR3, the DNA is TGTGCCAGTGGGACCGGGGGAGACATTCAGTACTTC. It encodes CASGTGGDIQYF.

This rearrangement joins TRBV6-1 to TRBJ2-1; D may match TRBD1 or TRBD2 (5 bases each). Trimming cost V 2 bases and J 2 bases, with 16 bases left between them. The CDR3 has 17 amino acids. The germline CDR1 and CDR2 sequences are MNHNS and SASEGT. The CDR3 DNA sequence: TGTGCCAGCAGTGAATTTGCCAGGGAGCCTCCCTACAATGAGCAGTTCTTC. This translates into CASSEFAREPPYNEQFF.

This sequence joins TRBV9 and TRBJ2-1, with 9 bases lining up with TRBD2. Germline loops: CDR1 SGDLS, CDR2 YYNGEE. This CDR3 spans 19 amino acids. V trimming: 3 bases; J trimming: 8 bases; junction bases outside the gene matches: 21. CDR3 coding DNA: TGTGCCAGCAGCGCCAGACTAGCGGACACCCACAGGGCGTCTGATGAGCAGTTCTTC. It is translated as CASSARLADTHRASDEQFF.

This chain connects TRBV4-1 to TRBJ2-3, with D perhaps TRBD2 (6 bases). V was trimmed by 3 bases and J by 7 bases, leaving 8 bases between them. CDR3 length: 12 residues. Germline V gives CDR1 MGHRA, CDR2 YSYEKL. The CDR3 loop reads CASSQEGYTQYF. DNA of the CDR3: TGCGCCAGCAGCCAGGAGGGATATACGCAGTATTTT.

The chain couples TRBV6-5 to TRBJ1-5; 9 nucleotides align to TRBD1. The CDR3 has 15 residues. After removal of 7 bases from V and 2 bases from J, the junction contained 6 bases not matched to a gene. The germline gives CDR1 MNHEY, CDR2 SVGAGI. The CDR3 DNA follows: TGTGCCAGCAACTCACGGGACAGGGGCAATCAGCCCCAGCATTTT. This gives the protein CASNSRDRGNQPQHF.

The chain joins TRBV7-2 to TRBJ1-2; a possible D gene is TRBD1 (6 bases). V was trimmed by 5 bases and J by 1 base, leaving 14 bases between them. Germline V gives CDR1 SGHTA, CDR2 FQGNSA. The CDR3 is made up of 15 amino acids. The CDR3 DNA reads as TGTGCCAGCAGCCCCTTTGGCAGGGGTAACTATGGCTACACCTTC. It codes for CASSPFGRGNYGYTF.